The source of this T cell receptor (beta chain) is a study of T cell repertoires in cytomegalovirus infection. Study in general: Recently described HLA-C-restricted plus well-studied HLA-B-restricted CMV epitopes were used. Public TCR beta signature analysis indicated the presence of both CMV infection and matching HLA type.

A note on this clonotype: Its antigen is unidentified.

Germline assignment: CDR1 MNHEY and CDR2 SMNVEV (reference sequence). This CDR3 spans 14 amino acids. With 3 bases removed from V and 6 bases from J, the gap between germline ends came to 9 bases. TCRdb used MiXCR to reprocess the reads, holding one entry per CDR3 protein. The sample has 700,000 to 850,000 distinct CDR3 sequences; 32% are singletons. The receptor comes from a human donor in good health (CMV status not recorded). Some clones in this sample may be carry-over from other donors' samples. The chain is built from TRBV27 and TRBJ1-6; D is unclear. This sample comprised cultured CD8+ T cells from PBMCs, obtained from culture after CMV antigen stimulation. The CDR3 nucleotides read TGTGCCAGCAGTTTCACAGAACCTAATTCACCCCTCCACTTT. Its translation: CASSFTEPNSPLHF.